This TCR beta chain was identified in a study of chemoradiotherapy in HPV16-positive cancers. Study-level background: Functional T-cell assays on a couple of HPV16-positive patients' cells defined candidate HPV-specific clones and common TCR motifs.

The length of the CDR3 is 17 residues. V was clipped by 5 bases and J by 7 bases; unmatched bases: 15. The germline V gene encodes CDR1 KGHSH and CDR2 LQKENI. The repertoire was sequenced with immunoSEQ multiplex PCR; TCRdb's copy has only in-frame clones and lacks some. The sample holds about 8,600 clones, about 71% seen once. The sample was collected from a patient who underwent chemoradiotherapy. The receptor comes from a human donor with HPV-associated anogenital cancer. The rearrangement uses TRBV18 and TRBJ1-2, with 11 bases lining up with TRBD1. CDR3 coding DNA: TGTGCCAGCTCAGCATCCACAGGAGGACAGGGGGCTGGTGGCTACACCTTC. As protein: CASSASTGGQGAGGYTF.